The T cell receptor (beta chain) described here comes from a study of blood T cell repertoires in COVID-19. The CDR3 sequence is 14 residues long. Germline loops: CDR1 SGHVS, CDR2 FNYEAQ. J was trimmed by 10 bases and V by 1 base; bases with no gene match: 2. Data came from immunoSEQ multiplex PCR; TCRdb stores just in-frame clones and leaves some out. The table lists about 120,000 clones, more than 70% of them singletons. Sequencing was done on a sample of peripheral blood. V is TRBV7-6 and J is TRBJ1-6; TRBD1 aligns across 9 bases. This TCR was sampled from a human donor in a cohort sampled during active COVID-19. CDR3 bases: TGTGCCAGCAGCTTAGGACAGGGGGGCTCACCCCTCCACTTT. Encoded protein: CASSLGQGGSPLHF.